One T cell receptor (beta chain) is described in this entry. Its antigen remains unknown. The data are from a study of CD8 T cell repertoires and HIV-1 epitope variants. Study at large: Epitopes were three Gag families plus Nef HW9 and YT9. T cells were cultured for about 9 days with cytokines added on days 3 and 7.

This table comes from immunoSEQ multiplex PCR, and its TCRdb copy is limited to in-frame clones, with some not included. The sample gives about 5,000 clones, around 65% of which show up once; 39% is in the top ten. Findings and limits, study-wide: Most of the nine antigen-specific clonotypes appeared cross-reactive to autologous or escape variants.

The germline V and J ends were trimmed by 4 bases and 9 bases, with 13 bases remaining between them. The CDR3 totals 13 residues. This TCR was recovered from a male donor with HIV. The sequenced sample consisted of cultured CD8+ T cells derived from PBMCs. This chain links TRBV7-1 with TRBJ2-1; no clear D. TRBV7-1 is annotated as an ORF whose role is uncertain. The CDR3 DNA follows: TGTGCCAGCAGCTTAGACGGTGCCAGTGAGCAGTTCTTC. Amino acid sequence: CASSLDGASEQFF.